The 18 T cell receptor beta chains below were found in one sample sequenced in a study of STAT5B mutations in CD4+ large granular lymphocyte leukemia. Method: immunoSEQ multiplex PCR; TCRdb's copy keeps in-frame clones and lacks some. The sample records roughly 40,000 clones, approximately 84% being singletons. The sample was CD4+ T cells from blood buffy coats. These TCRs come from a human donor in good health.

This clone was picked up a small number of times. This rearrangement joins TRBV10-3 to TRBJ1-5; a possible D gene is TRBD1 (5 bases). Germline CDR1 is ENHRY and CDR2 is SYGVKD. V lost 11 bases to trimming and J lost 4 bases, with 15 bases between them. CDR3 size: 13 residues. The CDR3 DNA sequence: TGTGCCGGGGGTGAGGGAGAGAATCAGCCCCAGCATTTT. Its protein is CAGGEGENQPQHF.

The chain joins TRBV2 to TRBJ1-5; D is undetermined. V lost 6 bases, J lost 0 bases, and 9 bases lay in between. The CDR3 runs 14 residues. Germline-derived CDR1 and CDR2 are SNHLY and FYNNEI. CDR3 nucleotide sequence: TGTGCCAGCAGGCAGGACCCTAGCAATCAGCCCCAGCATTTT. Its protein product is CASRQDPSNQPQHF. The full variable domain, rest sourced from reference TRBV2 and TRBJ1-5, is EPEVTQTPSHQVTQMGQEVILRCVPISNHLYFYWYRQILGQKVEFLVSFYNNEISEKSEIFDDQFSVERPDGSNFTLKIRSTKLEDSAMYFCASRQDPSNQPQHFGDGTRLSIL.

This chain connects TRBV29-1 to TRBJ2-3; unclear D gene. Trimming cost V 4 bases and J 2 bases, with 10 bases left between them. The CDR3 is 13 amino acids. CDR1 is SQVTM, CDR2 ANQGSEA, per germline. The CDR3 sequence is CSVVIRATDTQYF. The CDR3 DNA follows: TGCAGCGTTGTCATACGGGCCACAGATACGCAGTATTTT.

The chain has TRBV6-5 and TRBJ1-5; weak D call: TRBD1 (5 bases). Per germline, CDR1 MNHEY and CDR2 SVGAGI. This CDR3 is 13 amino acids long. V lost 4 bases and J 1 base, leaving 5 bases between the germline ends. CDR3: CASSWDSNQPQHF. The CDR3 DNA follows: TGTGCCAGCAGTTGGGACAGCAATCAGCCCCAGCATTTT.

The V and J genes are TRBV9 and TRBJ2-3, with 10 positions matching TRBD2. The CDR3 has 17 residues. Germline CDR1 and CDR2: SGDLS and YYNGEE. Trimming at V came to 0 bases and at J to 5 bases, leaving 9 bases not matched to a gene. CDR3 coding DNA: TGTGCCAGCAGCGTAGAGGGTTTAGCGGGGGGTAAAGATACGCAGTATTTT. Translated, it gives CASSVEGLAGGKDTQYF.

The CDR3 here is CATSLERAVYEQYF. The CDR3 DNA is TGTGCCACTTCCCTGGAGCGGGCGGTCTACGAGCAGTACTTC. The V call is TRBV5-7, the J call TRBJ2-7; D possibly corresponds to TRBD2 (6 bases). TRBV5-7 is sorted into the ORF group, with uncertain function. This CDR3 spans 14 amino acids. Trimming stripped 9 bases from V and 3 bases from J, with 19 bases between.

The rearrangement joins TRBV28 to TRBJ2-1; 8 bases are shared with TRBD1. After removal of 2 bases from V and 8 bases from J, the junction contained 8 bases not matched to a gene. The CDR3 is made up of 15 amino acids. Germline CDR1 and CDR2: MDHEN and SYDVKM. As DNA, the CDR3 is TGTGCCAGCAGTTTACCACAGGGGGGCGAGGATGAGCAGTTCTTC. Encoded protein: CASSLPQGGEDEQFF.

The gene calls are TRBV4-1 and TRBJ2-1, with 8 positions matching TRBD2. Trimming removed 3 bases from V and 8 bases from J; junction bases left unmatched: 12. Looked up from germline, CDR1 is MGHRA and CDR2 is YSYEKL. This CDR3 has 16 amino acids. The CDR3 region is CASSHPVGRALDEQFF. CDR3 coding DNA: TGCGCCAGCAGCCATCCTGTCGGGAGGGCCCTCGATGAGCAGTTCTTC.

This chain links TRBV7-2 with TRBJ1-5; maybe TRBD1 (5 bases). This CDR3 spans 13 amino acids. Trimming shortened V by 5 bases and J by 6 bases, and 11 bases separated the two germline ends. Per germline, CDR1 SGHTA and CDR2 FQGNSA. This CDR3 is CASSPRGGQPQHF. The CDR3 DNA is TGTGCCAGCAGCCCCCGGGGGGGTCAGCCCCAGCATTTT. Drawing the rest from reference TRBV7-2 and TRBJ1-5, the complete variable domain is GAGVSQSPSNKVTEKGKDVELRCDPISGHTALYWYRQSLGQGLEFLIYFQGNSAPDKSGLPSDRFSAERTGGSVSTLTIQRTQQEDSAVYLCASSPRGGQPQHFGDGTRLSIL.

This sequence joins TRBV21-1 and TRBJ1-6. TRBV21-1 is a listed pseudogene. The CDR3 runs to 17 residues. The CDR3 DNA is TGTGCCAGCAGCAAAGCTTCGGAGGGGTCCTATAATTCACCCCTCCACTTT. Translation gives CASSKASEGSYNSPLHF.

The chain couples TRBV14 to TRBJ2-3; D unclear. The CDR3 covers 13 residues. In germline, CDR1 is SGHDN, CDR2 FVKESK. V lost 3 bases and J lost 4, with 8 bases in between. CDR3 bases: TGTGCCAGCAGCCATACCGGAGCAGATACGCAGTATTTT. Protein: CASSHTGADTQYF.

The rearrangement joins TRBV21-1 to TRBJ1-5; the table's D gene call, TRBD1, was not cross checked with the DNA. TRBV21-1 is classified as a pseudogene. The CDR3 is 15 amino acids. CDR3 DNA sequence: TGTGCCAGCAGCACAAGGGGGACAGGGGATCAGCCCCAGCATTTT. It specifies CASSTRGTGDQPQHF.

In this sample, this clone turned up a few times. This sequence joins TRBV18 and TRBJ1-2; 8 bases align to TRBD1. Losses at the gene ends were 2 bases for V and 7 bases for J; bases not matched to a gene: 18. Germline CDR1 reads KGHSH; CDR2 reads LQKENI. CDR3 length equals 18 residues. The CDR3 sequence is CASSPIVSQGATSGGYTF. In DNA, the CDR3 is TGTGCCAGCTCACCAATAGTCTCCCAGGGGGCCACTTCTGGTGGCTACACCTTC.

The chain carries TRBV19 and TRBJ2-2; 7 bases match TRBD2. With V trimmed by 7 bases and J by 3 bases, 8 bases remained unmatched. The CDR3 spans 15 residues. Germline V gene lookup returns CDR1 LNHDA and CDR2 SQIVND (reference sequence). The CDR3 sequence: CASMRPGGYTGELFF. In DNA form, the CDR3 reads TGTGCCAGTATGAGACCGGGGGGTTACACCGGGGAGCTGTTTTTT.

This rearrangement joins TRBV28 to TRBJ2-3; TRBD2 matches at 8 bases. V dropped 5 bases and J dropped 4; count of bases not matched to a gene: 2. CDR3 length equals 13 residues. Germline CDR1 is MDHEN and CDR2 is SYDVKM. CDR3 in amino acids: CASSRGGPDTQYF. The DNA of the CDR3 is TGTGCCAGCAGTCGGGGGGGGCCAGATACGCAGTATTTT.

The rearrangement links TRBV7-9 to TRBJ2-2; D not resolved. Germline V gene data show CDR1 as SEHNR and CDR2 as FQNEAQ (reference sequence). Trimming left V 5 bases short and J 0 bases short, with 13 bases between. CDR3 length: 16 amino acids. CDR3 sequence reads: CASSPQPAANTGELFF. CDR3 nucleotides: TGTGCCAGCAGCCCTCAACCCGCCGCGAACACCGGGGAGCTGTTTTTT.

This chain connects TRBV5-6 to TRBJ2-1; 9 bases align to TRBD2. Trimming removed 0 bases from V and 4 bases from J; junction bases left unmatched: 8. Germline CDR1 SGHDT, CDR2 YYEEEE. The CDR3 totals 17 residues. CDR3 residues: CASSLGSSGTMYNEQFF. CDR3 DNA: TGTGCCAGCAGCTTGGGGTCTAGCGGGACGATGTACAATGAGCAGTTCTTC. Drawing the rest from reference TRBV5-6 and TRBJ2-1, the complete variable domain is DAGVTQSPTHLIKTRGQQVTLRCSPKSGHDTVSWYQQALGQGPQFIFQYYEEEERQRGNFPDRFSGHQFPNYSSELNVNALLLGDSALYLCASSLGSSGTMYNEQFFGPGTRLTVL.

This clone was recorded once. This chain links TRBV6-1 with TRBJ2-3; 9 bases agree with TRBD2. Trimming cost V 9 bases and J 2 bases; bases outside gene matches: 6. Germline CDR1 MNHNS, CDR2 SASEGT. CDR3 length: 14 amino acids. CDR3 protein: CASTLAGPTDTQYF. In DNA form, the CDR3 reads TGTGCCAGTACGCTAGCGGGGCCCACAGATACGCAGTATTTT.